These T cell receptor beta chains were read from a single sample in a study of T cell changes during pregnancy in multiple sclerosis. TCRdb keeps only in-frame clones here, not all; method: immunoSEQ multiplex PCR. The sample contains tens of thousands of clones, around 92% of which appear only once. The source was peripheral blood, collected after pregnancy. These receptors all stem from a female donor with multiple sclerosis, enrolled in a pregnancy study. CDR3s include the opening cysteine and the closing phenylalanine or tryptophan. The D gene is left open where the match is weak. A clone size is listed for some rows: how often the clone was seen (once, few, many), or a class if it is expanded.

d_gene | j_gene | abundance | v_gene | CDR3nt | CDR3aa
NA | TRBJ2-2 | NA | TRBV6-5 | TGTGCCAGCAAACAAGGGGGATTGGACACCGGGGAGCTGTTTTTT | CASKQGGLDTGELFF
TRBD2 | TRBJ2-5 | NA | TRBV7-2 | TGTGCCAGCAGCTTTAGCGGGGGGGAGACCCAGTACTTC | CASSFSGGETQYF
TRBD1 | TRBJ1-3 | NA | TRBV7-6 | TGTGCCAGCAGCTCTAAGGACAGGGTGTTCTCTGGAAACACCATATATTTT | CASSSKDRVFSGNTIYF
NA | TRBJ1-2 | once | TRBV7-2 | TGTGCCAGCAGCTTTCCCCCTACGGACTATGGCTACACCTTC | CASSFPPTDYGYTF
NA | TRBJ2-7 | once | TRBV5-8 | TGTGCCAGCAGCTTCCGCCCCGGGGGCTACGAGCAGTACTTC | CASSFRPGGYEQYF
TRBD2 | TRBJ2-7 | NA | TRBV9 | TGTGCCAGCAGCGGCCGGACTAGCGGGGGTTACGAGCAGTACTTC | CASSGRTSGGYEQYF
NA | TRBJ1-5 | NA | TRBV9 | TGTGCCAGCAGTCCGGGAAGAAATCAGCCCCAGCATTTT | CASSPGRNQPQHF
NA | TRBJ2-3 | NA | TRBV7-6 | TGTGCCAGCAGCTTAATCGGTTCTAGCACAGATACGCAGTATTTT | CASSLIGSSTDTQYF
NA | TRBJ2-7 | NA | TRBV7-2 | TGTGCCAGCAGCCGTACGGCCCAGGTCGATTACGAGCAGTACTTC | CASSRTAQVDYEQYF
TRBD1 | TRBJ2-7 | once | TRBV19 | TGTGCCAGTAGCAAAACGGCCGGACAGGGGGTTGGGCAGTACTTC | CASSKTAGQGVGQYF
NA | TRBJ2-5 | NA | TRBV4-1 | TGCGCCAGCAGCCAAGATCGAAGCGGGCCCCTTCGCGAGACCCAGTACTTC | CASSQDRSGPLRETQYF
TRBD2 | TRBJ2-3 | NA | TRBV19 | TGTGCCAGTAGTAGGGCCGGGGGACTAGCGAGGGATACGCAGTATTTT | CASSRAGGLARDTQYF
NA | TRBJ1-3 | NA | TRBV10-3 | TGTGCCATCAGTGAGAGCGGGGGATCTGGAAACACCATATATTTT | CAISESGGSGNTIYF
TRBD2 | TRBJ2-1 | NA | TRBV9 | TGTGCCAGCAGCGTAGTAGCGGGGGACAATGAGCAGTTCTTC | CASSVVAGDNEQFF
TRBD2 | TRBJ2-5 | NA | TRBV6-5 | TGTGCCAGCAGTCGAGCGGGGGGCCTTCAAGAGACCCAGTACTTC | CASSRAGGLQETQYF
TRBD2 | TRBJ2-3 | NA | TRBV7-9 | TGTGCCAGCAGCCCGACGACTAGCGGGGTTAGCACAGATACGCAGTATTTT | CASSPTTSGVSTDTQYF